The 22 T cell receptor beta chains in this list originate from one sample, sequenced in a study of glioma-infiltrating T cells after dendritic cell vaccination. Time point denoted: after dendritic cell vaccination, including at tumor progression/relapse. Method: immunoSEQ multiplex PCR; TCRdb's copy keeps in-frame clones and lacks some. The sample yields over 55,000 clones, roughly 80% seen once. Sequenced material: blood, taken after dendritic cell vaccination. The receptors shown here come from a human donor with glioblastoma.

The chain uses TRBV19 and TRBJ1-1; D uncertain. The CDR3 has 13 amino acids. Per germline, CDR1 LNHDA and CDR2 SQIVND (reference sequence). The V gene lost 5 bases and the J gene lost 2 bases, with 9 bases spanning the gap. The CDR3 loop reads CASSVSQNTEAFF. The DNA for the CDR3 is TGTGCCAGTAGTGTCAGTCAAAACACTGAAGCTTTCTTT.

CDR3 sequence: CASSGVQETEAFF. CDR3 nucleotide sequence: TGCGCCAGCTCGGGGGTCCAGGAGACTGAAGCTTTCTTT. The V gene is TRBV5-1, the J gene TRBJ1-1; possibly TRBD1 for D (5 bases). Trimming took off 7 bases at V and 5 bases at J, with 15 bases between the two ends. The CDR3 is 13 amino acids. The germline CDR1 and CDR2 sequences are SGHRS and YFSETQ.

This sequence joins TRBV4-1 and TRBJ1-1; a possible D gene is TRBD1 (5 bases). Germline CDR1 and CDR2: MGHRA and YSYEKL. V lost 6 bases, J lost 0 bases, and 8 bases lay in between. There are 13 residues in the CDR3. CDR3 bases: TGCGCCAGCAGACGACAGTTGAACACTGAAGCTTTCTTT. It codes for CASRRQLNTEAFF.

V is TRBV6-1 and J is TRBJ1-6; TRBD1 might be the D (5 bases). With 2 bases removed from V and 10 bases from J, the gap between germline ends came to 18 bases. The CDR3 totals 16 residues. In germline, CDR1 is MNHNS, CDR2 SASEGT. This CDR3 reads CASSERAGRSSSPLHF. The CDR3 DNA follows: TGTGCCAGCAGTGAACGAGCAGGGAGGTCAAGCTCACCCCTCCACTTT.

The chain has TRBV7-2 and TRBJ1-2; D gene ambiguous. The CDR3 sequence is 13 residues long. Germline CDR1 reads SGHTA; CDR2 reads FQGNSA. Trimming shortened V by 3 bases and J by 7 bases, and 12 bases separated the two germline ends. The CDR3 protein is CASSFQAQTGYTF. Written as DNA, the CDR3 is TGTGCCAGCAGCTTCCAGGCCCAAACTGGCTACACCTTC.

This rearrangement joins TRBV27 to TRBJ2-7; 8 nucleotides line up with TRBD1. The V and J ends lost 11 bases and 3 bases, in that order; junction bases with no gene match: 18. The CDR3 length is 16 residues. The germline CDR1 and CDR2 sequences are MNHEY and SMNVEV (reference sequence). CDR3 nucleotides: TGTGCCTCCCGGCGAGGACAGGGTACACTAATCTACGAGCAGTACTTC. Its translation is CASRRGQGTLIYEQYF.

The chain has TRBV19 and TRBJ1-1; the D is unclear. Between the trimmed V and J ends, which lost 3 bases and 7 bases, there was a span of 9 bases. This CDR3 spans 12 amino acids. Germline-derived CDR1 and CDR2 are LNHDA and SQIVND (reference sequence). CDR3 DNA sequence: TGTGCCAGTAGTATCGGTTCGGGTGAAGCTTTCTTT. This encodes CASSIGSGEAFF.

This clone has only one observation. This rearrangement joins TRBV7-8 to TRBJ2-7, with TRBD1 identical over 7 bases. The CDR3 totals 13 residues. In germline, CDR1 is SGHVS, CDR2 FQNEAQ. V dropped 5 bases and J dropped 4; count of bases not matched to a gene: 5. CDR3 sequence (DNA): TGTGCCAGCAGCCTAGGGACAGCTTACGAGCAGTACTTC. Translation gives CASSLGTAYEQYF.

The chain combines TRBV10-3 with TRBJ1-1; D gene unclear. Per germline, CDR1 ENHRY and CDR2 SYGVKD. There are 13 residues in the CDR3. V lost 2 bases and J 4 bases, leaving 8 bases between the germline ends. The CDR3 here is CAISEGAGTEAFF. CDR3 DNA sequence: TGTGCCATCAGTGAGGGAGCGGGCACTGAAGCTTTCTTT.

The V and J genes are TRBV11-3 and TRBJ2-7, with 7 bases aligning to TRBD1. Germline-derived CDR1 and CDR2 are SGHNT and YENEEA. With V trimmed by 5 bases and J by 7 bases, 2 bases remained unmatched. The CDR3 covers 11 residues. The chain's CDR3 is CASSRQGEQYF. For the CDR3, the DNA is TGTGCCAGCAGCCGACAGGGTGAGCAGTACTTC.

This sequence joins TRBV29-1 and TRBJ2-5; 7 nucleotides match TRBD2. The CDR3 runs to 12 residues. The V and J ends lost 2 bases and 5 bases, in that order; junction bases with no gene match: 2. In germline, CDR1 is SQVTM, CDR2 ANQGSEA. The CDR3 nucleotides are TGCAGCGTTGAACGGGAGGAGGAGACCCAGTACTTC. Translated, it gives CSVEREEETQYF.

About this clone: The junction departs from germline at one end; a sequencing error may be responsible. The V gene is TRBV15, the J gene TRBJ1-1, with a weak D call TRBD1 (6 bases). This CDR3 has 14 amino acids. CDR1 LNHNV and CDR2 YYDKDF come from the germline V gene (reference sequence). The CDR3 region is CATNRQASNTEAFF. As DNA, the CDR3 is TGTGCCACCAACAGACAGGCATCGAACACTGAAGCTTTCTTT.

This clone has a single count. This chain links TRBV7-9 with TRBJ1-2; D is undetermined. Per the germline V gene, CDR1 is SEHNR and CDR2 is FQNEAQ (reference sequence). The V gene lost 7 bases and the J gene lost 3 bases, with 21 bases spanning the gap. The CDR3 consists of 16 residues. The CDR3 loop is CASTTGYQEVHYGYTF. The CDR3, as DNA: TGTGCCAGCACAACCGGCTACCAGGAGGTTCACTATGGCTACACCTTC.

V usage is TRBV25-1 and J usage is TRBJ2-1, with 7 bases fitting TRBD2. The CDR3 contains 11 residues. Germline-derived CDR1 and CDR2 are MGHDK and SYGVNS. V shed 4 bases and J 14 bases; nucleotides not matched to a gene: 5. The CDR3 loop reads CASSGGLWEFF. CDR3 bases: TGTGCCAGCAGTGGGGGACTATGGGAGTTCTTC.

The rearrangement links TRBV2 to TRBJ2-3; TRBD1 is a possible D gene (6 bases). The CDR3 contains 16 residues. V lost 6 bases, J lost 0 bases, and 16 bases lay in between. The germline V gene encodes CDR1 SNHLY and CDR2 FYNNEI. The CDR3 protein is CASRARQALSTDTQYF. CDR3 DNA: TGTGCCAGCAGAGCAAGACAGGCCTTAAGCACAGATACGCAGTATTTT.

V and J are TRBV5-1 and TRBJ1-1, with 9 bases that match TRBD1. This CDR3 has 17 amino acids. Germline trimming cut 1 base from V and 5 bases from J; bases unmatched to any gene: 12. Germline assignment: CDR1 SGHRS and CDR2 YFSETQ. The CDR3 is CASSLSRDRVSLTEAFF. The CDR3 DNA reads as TGCGCCAGCAGCTTGTCCCGGGACAGGGTTTCGTTAACTGAAGCTTTCTTT.

This chain joins TRBV29-1 and TRBJ1-2, with D perhaps TRBD1 (6 bases). Per germline, CDR1 SQVTM and CDR2 ANQGSEA. This CDR3 is 13 amino acids long. Trimming left V 0 bases short and J 1 base short, with 6 bases between. This chain's CDR3 is CSVEDRGNYGYTF. The CDR3, as DNA: TGCAGCGTTGAAGACAGGGGTAACTATGGCTACACCTTC.

This clone was observed once. The rearrangement uses TRBV6-4 and TRBJ2-1, with 9 bases that match TRBD2. The CDR3 covers 15 residues. Trimming at V came to 6 bases and at J to 0 bases, leaving 3 bases not matched to a gene. Germline-derived CDR1 and CDR2 are MRHNA and SNTAGT. CDR3 residues: CASRSSGSSYNEQFF. DNA for the CDR3: TGTGCCAGCAGGAGTAGCGGGAGCTCCTACAATGAGCAGTTCTTC.

The V gene is TRBV30, the J gene TRBJ2-7; a possible D gene is TRBD1 (6 bases). Germline V gene data show CDR1 as GTSNPN and CDR2 as SVGIG (reference sequence). This CDR3 is built from 13 residues. With 2 bases removed from V and 3 bases from J, the gap between germline ends came to 11 bases. The CDR3 DNA follows: TGTGCCTGGAGTTCCGGGACAAGCTACGAGCAGTACTTC. Amino acids: CAWSSGTSYEQYF.

The chain is built from TRBV18 and TRBJ1-6; D possibly corresponds to TRBD1 (5 bases). V shed 3 bases and J shed 0 bases, with 15 bases lying between them. This CDR3 comprises 18 residues. The germline V gene encodes CDR1 KGHSH and CDR2 LQKENI. CDR3 DNA: TGTGCCAGCTCACCCCTAAGACAGCGAGACTCCTATAATTCACCCCTCCACTTT. Encoded protein: CASSPLRQRDSYNSPLHF. Looking up the rest from reference TRBV18 and TRBJ1-6 gives the full variable domain: NAGVMQNPRHLVRRRGQEARLRCSPMKGHSHVYWYRQLPEEGLKFMVYLQKENIIDESGMPKERFSAEFPKEGPSILRIQQVVRGDSAAYFCASSPLRQRDSYNSPLHFGNGTRLTVT.

V gene TRBV4-2 combines with J gene TRBJ2-7; the match to TRBD2 covers 12 bases. V was clipped by 0 bases and J by 1 base; unmatched bases: 4. The CDR3 sequence is 17 residues long. The germline V gene encodes CDR1 LGHNA and CDR2 YNFKEQ. The CDR3 nucleotides read TGTGCCAGCAGCCAAGATTCACTAGCGGGGGGTTCCTACGAGCAGTACTTC. It encodes CASSQDSLAGGSYEQYF.

The V call is TRBV5-4, the J call TRBJ2-3, with TRBD2 as a possible D gene (5 bases). This CDR3 comprises 14 residues. V shed 0 bases and J shed 2 bases, with 7 bases lying between them. The germline gives CDR1 SGHNT, CDR2 YYREEE (reference sequence). This chain's CDR3 is CASSLGGATDTQYF. DNA for the CDR3: TGTGCCAGCAGCTTGGGGGGAGCCACAGATACGCAGTATTTT.